The clone carrying this T cell receptor (beta chain) was seen ten or more times. What it binds is unknown. The CDR3 is 15 residues long. Germline loops: CDR1 SGDLS, CDR2 YYNGEE. With V trimmed by 5 bases and J by 2 bases, 9 bases remained unmatched. Four PCR rounds used nested alpha and beta constant region primers plus the SP2 primer. TCRdb re-called the UMI-ligation and nested PCR reads with MiXCR, one entry per CDR3 protein. This table has around 25,000 distinct CDR3 sequences, 6% appearing once. The source of the sample is a study of naive and memory T cell subsets. As for treatment: skin biopsy from PPD injection site in Mantoux-positive individual. An oligonucleotide containing a UMI was ligated to the 3' end of TCR cDNA. Overall study findings and caveats: Reportedly, tuberculin skin test sites gave far more TCRs than other biopsies.

Sequencing used skin, obtained from a tuberculin skin test site. This sequence originates from an adult in good health. The chain links TRBV9 to TRBJ1-1; TRBD1 agrees at 7 bases. This chain's CDR3 is CASSLEGAINTEAFF. CDR3 nucleotides: TGTGCCAGCAGTCTAGAGGGGGCCATCAACACTGAAGCTTTCTTT.